Listed here are 8 T cell receptor beta chains from one sample, sequenced in a study of cytomegalovirus exposure and HLA in healthy donors. Amplification used 60 Vbeta primers and 13 Jbeta primers. Using immunoSEQ multiplex PCR, the repertoire was profiled, and TCRdb retains in-frame clones only, with some absent. This sample's table has roughly 140,000 clones. The source material was PBMCs. Every receptor here comes from a male donor in good health and CMV-seronegative.

The chain has TRBV27 and TRBJ1-1; tentative D call: TRBD1 (6 bases). Per the germline V gene, CDR1 is MNHEY and CDR2 is SMNVEV (reference sequence). The germline V and J ends were trimmed by 2 bases and 6 bases, with 13 bases remaining between them. The CDR3 is 14 residues long. The DNA of the CDR3 is TGTGCCAGCAGTTTAAGGCAGGGGATCGCTGAAGCTTTCTTT. Translation gives CASSLRQGIAEAFF.

The J gene is TRBJ1-1, the V gene TRBV15, with D possibly being TRBD1 (5 bases). The CDR3 loop spans 15 amino acids. Trimming stripped 3 bases from V and 1 base from J, with 12 bases between. CDR1 is LNHNV and CDR2 is YYDKDF in the germline V gene (reference sequence). CDR3 sequence (DNA): TGTGCCACCAGCAGGCAAGTACAGGCGAACACTGAAGCTTTCTTT. This translates into CATSRQVQANTEAFF.

The rearrangement joins TRBV7-9 to TRBJ1-1, with D perhaps matching TRBD1 (5 bases). The CDR3 covers 14 residues. With 3 bases removed from V and 7 bases from J, the gap between germline ends came to 15 bases. Looked up from germline, CDR1 is SEHNR and CDR2 is FQNEAQ (reference sequence). CDR3 nucleotides: TGTGCCAGCAGCTTCGGACAAAAAGGTTATGAAGCTTTCTTT. The encoded protein is CASSFGQKGYEAFF.

The chain uses TRBV30 and TRBJ2-7; 8 nucleotides agree with TRBD2. Germline CDR1 GTSNPN, CDR2 SVGIG (reference sequence). The CDR3 runs to 15 residues. Trimming removed 2 bases from V and 6 bases from J; junction bases left unmatched: 12. CDR3 sequence reads: CAWSPLPSGRSEQYF. As DNA, the CDR3 is TGTGCCTGGAGTCCCCTCCCCAGCGGGAGATCCGAGCAGTACTTC.

The rearrangement uses TRBV30 and TRBJ2-1; D is ambiguous. The germline V gene has CDR1 GTSNPN and CDR2 SVGIG (reference sequence). The CDR3 contains 14 residues. V was cut by 2 bases and J by 0 bases, with 8 bases left in between. The CDR3 reads CAWSKSRSYNEQFF. CDR3 in DNA: TGTGCCTGGAGTAAGAGTCGCTCCTACAATGAGCAGTTCTTC.

V usage is TRBV4-2 and J usage is TRBJ1-6; 8 bases are a match to TRBD1. CDR3 length: 18 amino acids. Losses at the gene ends were 0 bases for V and 8 bases for J; bases not matched to a gene: 12. The germline V gene has CDR1 LGHNA and CDR2 YNFKEQ. The CDR3 loop is CASSQDRSGTGQDSPLHF. The CDR3 DNA reads as TGTGCCAGCAGCCAAGATCGAAGCGGGACAGGACAAGATTCACCCCTCCACTTT.

J is TRBJ1-1 and V is TRBV7-6; TRBD1 aligns across 7 bases. The CDR3 runs to 18 residues. The germline V gene has CDR1 SGHVS and CDR2 FNYEAQ. The V gene end was trimmed by 3 bases and the J gene end by 4 bases; junction bases not matched to a gene: 17. The CDR3, as DNA: TGTGCCAGCAGCTTCATGAATGTAGGGGGCGCGAAAGGCACTGAAGCTTTCTTT. It codes for CASSFMNVGGAKGTEAFF.

The CDR3 nucleotides read TGTGCCAGCAGCCAAAGAACCGGGGTGAACACCGGGGAGCTGTTTTTT. Protein product: CASSQRTGVNTGELFF. The chain has TRBV4-2 and TRBJ2-2; D might be TRBD2 (5 bases). The CDR3 runs to 16 residues. Trimming took off 2 bases at V and 1 base at J, with 11 bases between the two ends. Germline CDR1 and CDR2: LGHNA and YNFKEQ.